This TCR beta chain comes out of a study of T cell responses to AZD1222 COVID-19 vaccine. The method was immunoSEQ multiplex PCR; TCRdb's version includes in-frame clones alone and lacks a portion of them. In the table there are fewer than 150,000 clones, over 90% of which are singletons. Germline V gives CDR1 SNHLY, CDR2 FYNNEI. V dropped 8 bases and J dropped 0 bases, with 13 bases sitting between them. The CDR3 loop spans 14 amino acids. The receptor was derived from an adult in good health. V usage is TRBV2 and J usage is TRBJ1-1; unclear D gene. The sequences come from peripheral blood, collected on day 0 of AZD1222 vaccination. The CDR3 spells CASDPSEMNTEAFF. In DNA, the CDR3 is TGTGCCAGCGACCCGTCCGAAATGAACACTGAAGCTTTCTTT. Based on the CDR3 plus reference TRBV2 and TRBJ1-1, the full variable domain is EPEVTQTPSHQVTQMGQEVILRCVPISNHLYFYWYRQILGQKVEFLVSFYNNEISEKSEIFDDQFSVERPDGSNFTLKIRSTKLEDSAMYFCASDPSEMNTEAFFGQGTRLTVV.